The 5 T cell receptor beta chains below all came from one sample that was sequenced in a study of Ad26.COV2.S vaccination and SARS-CoV-2 variants. This sample's treatment: 19 received Ad26.COV2.S at low or high dose, single or two shots; roughly five received placebo; per-sample allocation not given. Each sample was drawn 63 days after the first injection (of vaccine or placebo). Repertoires were generated with immunoSEQ multiplex PCR, while TCRdb's copy carries only in-frame clones and drops some. The sample contains more than 400,000 clones, 90% of which appear only once. This material consisted of peripheral blood, taken in a trial of Ad26.COV2.S vaccine versus placebo. The receptors originated from a person between 18 and 65 years old who received the Ad26.COV2.S COVID-19 vaccine or a placebo.

V and J are TRBV25-1 and TRBJ1-2; 7 bases line up with TRBD1. The J segment lost 2 bases and the V segment lost 6 bases, leaving 6 bases of the junction unmatched. Germline lookup yields CDR1 MGHDK and CDR2 SYGVNS. This CDR3 comprises 14 residues. The CDR3 DNA sequence: TGTGCCAGCAGAAGACAGGGTGTCAACTATGGCTACACCTTC. Residues: CASRRQGVNYGYTF.

The chain recombines TRBV12-3 or TRBV12-4 with TRBJ1-5; D not resolved. V lost 6 bases, J lost 4 bases, and 10 bases lay in between. The CDR3 sequence is 13 residues long. The CDR3 region is CASRDQLNQPQHF. CDR3 DNA sequence: TGTGCCAGCAGAGATCAGTTAAATCAGCCCCAGCATTTT.

The chain employs TRBV24-1 and TRBJ2-2; the match to TRBD1 covers 9 bases. J lost 2 bases, V lost 2 bases, and 2 bases had no gene match. CDR1 KGHDR and CDR2 SFDVKD come from the germline V gene. CDR3 length: 16 amino acids. The CDR3 loop is CATSDSDRGNTGELFF. The CDR3 region has the DNA TGTGCCACCAGTGATTCGGACAGGGGAAACACCGGGGAGCTGTTTTTT.

The rearrangement links TRBV5-4 to TRBJ1-4; 7 positions match TRBD1. V was clipped by 1 base and J by 8 bases; unmatched bases: 8. The CDR3 is 15 amino acids. Germline V gene lookup returns CDR1 SGHNT and CDR2 YYREEE (reference sequence). The DNA of the CDR3 is TGTGCCAGCAGCTTGAATCTCCAGGGGGGAGAAAAACTGTTTTTT. Translation: CASSLNLQGGEKLFF.

The chain employs TRBV15 and TRBJ2-1, with TRBD2 identical over 13 bases. From germline, CDR1 is LNHNV and CDR2 YYDKDF (reference sequence). V shed 4 bases, J shed 9 bases, and the junction held 3 bases outside the gene matches. This CDR3 contains 14 residues. The CDR3 sequence is CATSTRLAGGEQFF. The CDR3, as DNA: TGTGCCACCAGCACCCGACTAGCGGGAGGTGAGCAGTTCTTC. Looking up the rest from reference TRBV15 and TRBJ2-1 gives the full variable domain: DAMVIQNPRYQVTQFGKPVTLSCSQTLNHNVMYWYQQKSSQAPKLLFHYYDKDFNNEADTPDNFQSRRPNTSFCFLDIRSPGLGDTAMYLCATSTRLAGGEQFFGPGTRLTVL.